This TCR beta chain was sequenced in a study of Ad26.COV2.S vaccination and SARS-CoV-2 variants. As regards this clone: As yet, its antigen is unknown.

The table came from immunoSEQ multiplex PCR; TCRdb's copy has only in-frame clones and leaves some out. The repertoire consists of about 400,000 clones, with roughly 85% occurring once and the leading ten covering just under 7.5%. Study-wide findings and caveats: Recipients of either vaccine or placebo displayed similar breadth of non-spike TCRs. Vaccine recipients showed a spike-specific TCR breadth that was higher than in placebo recipients.

This sample's treatment: roughly 18 received Ad26.COV2.S at low or high dose, single or two shots; 5 received placebo; per-sample allocation not given. Material that was analyzed had been drawn on day 63 after the first vaccine or placebo injection. Germline V gene data show CDR1 as MNHEY and CDR2 as SMNVEV (reference sequence). This CDR3 has 14 residues. V lost 4 bases to trimming and J lost 4 bases; unmatched junction nucleotides: 2. This TCR came from a person aged 18-60 years who received the Ad26.COV2.S COVID-19 vaccine or a placebo. The specimen was peripheral blood, collected in a trial of Ad26.COV2.S vaccine versus placebo. The chain has TRBV27 and TRBJ1-1, with 11 positions matching TRBD1. The CDR3 sequence is CASSWTGGGTEAFF. CDR3 sequence (DNA): TGTGCCAGCAGTTGGACAGGGGGCGGCACTGAAGCTTTCTTT.